This T cell receptor (beta chain) was captured in a study of human T cells and chemical hapten exposure (dated by TCRdb to the early 2020s). Some background on the complete study: For sensitization, 2% DPC in acetone was applied to a 2 cm by 2 cm area of upper inner arm skin. Weekly therapeutic DPC doses were additionally applied to the scalp of patients throughout the roughly 22-week study period. Patch testing was performed on the upper back with Finn chambers containing 0.01% DPC, and the patch tests were scored after 6 days according to International Contact Dermatitis Research Group standards. Alopecia areata with under or over 50% scalp involvement, alopecia totalis and alopecia universalis were represented in the patient cohort, which was mostly female. Libraries were combined into a pool for sequencing, and differences in TCR yield between samples came mainly from small differences in library volumes within the pool. Peripheral blood TCR repertoire changes were tracked in vivo in alopecia patients during primary and secondary sensitization to the hapten diphenylcyclopropenone (DPC). Blood samples were taken from patients before sensitization (week 0) and then at 2, 6 and about 24 weeks after DPC sensitization. For TCR sequencing, blood came from some 31 alopecia patients at anywhere from one to four time points (pre-sensitization, 2, 6 and 24 weeks). Summary of the overall study and its limitations: Expanded TCRs formed significantly more large CDR3 similarity clusters than pre-sensitization or healthy control sets, consistent with antigen-driven responses. A positive correlation was found between the number of PT1 expanded TCRs and patch test score, with significance reached at thresholds 8, 16 and 32 but not 4. Repeated subsampling changed both the strength of the expansion versus patch-test correlation and the threshold at which the correlation became significant. All patients had alopecia, a presumed autoimmune disease, so their immune response might differ from that of healthy individuals. No change with DPC sensitization was found in the number of TCRs above 1 in 1000 frequency, and no evidence of global repertoire structure alterations was found.

As concerns this clonotype: It lacks a known antigen. Within one base of it there is no much larger clone, and no base qualities were kept.

The sample's time point label is to be understood as: patch test 2, 6 weeks after DPC sensitization. The treatment or condition label here, explained by the study, means: therapeutic diphenylcyclopropenone sensitization with weekly scalp DPC. At every patch-test visit, the blood draw took place before the patch test was put on. To be eligible, patients had to be aged 18 to 70, diagnosed with alopecia and judged suitable for DPC therapy, while pregnant patients were excluded. Total RNA was isolated from unfractionated whole blood collected in Tempus Blood RNA tubes. The receptor library was made with RACE. Instrument on record: NextSeq 500. During library preparation, unique molecular identifiers were attached to individual cDNA molecules so that TCRs could be counted quantitatively and reproducibly. For every blood RNA sample, sequencing covered both the TCR alpha and TCR beta chains. The source study handled its data this way. A median of approximately 100,000 TCRs per sample was observed, with a range of about 23,224 to 750,000. The Decombinator software suite was used to annotate the V, J and CDR3 of the TCR reads. Every sample was subsampled to the same number of TCRs (28,000) for the PS versus PT1 abundance plots. Expanded TCRs were defined as absent before sensitization and observed at least eight times at the 2-week time point. TCRdb passed the public sequencing reads through fastp at Q25 and MiXCR, retaining productive beta sequences. When rows share a CDR3 protein, they turn into one entry using the most common DNA and genes. TCRdb, rather than the study authors, made the V and J calls. Across this sample there are about 96,000 distinct CDR3 sequences, with about 9.3% seen only once. The ten biggest clones cover 2% to 2.5% of the sample.

CDR1 and CDR2 are read off the germline V gene as LGHNA and YNFKEQ. There are 16 amino acids in the CDR3, from cysteine to phenylalanine inclusive. Kept here is only the CDR3 DNA, which spans 48 bases and is read in frame from base 1. Germline trimming amounts to 0 bases on V and 5 bases on J, with 5 as the count of junction bases outside the gene matches. This TCR derives from a woman aged 40 to 55 with alopecia areata. Some clones in this sample may be carry-over from other donors' samples. This receptor chain uses TRBV4-2 and TRBJ2-5; TRBD2 agrees with 11 junctional bases. The specimen comprised whole blood, sampled in connection with sensitization to the hapten diphenylcyclopropenone (DPC). Here is the DNA: TGTGCCAGCAGCCAAGATGGGGCTAGCGGGGGGGAGACCCAGTACTTC. This sequence encodes CASSQDGASGGETQYF.